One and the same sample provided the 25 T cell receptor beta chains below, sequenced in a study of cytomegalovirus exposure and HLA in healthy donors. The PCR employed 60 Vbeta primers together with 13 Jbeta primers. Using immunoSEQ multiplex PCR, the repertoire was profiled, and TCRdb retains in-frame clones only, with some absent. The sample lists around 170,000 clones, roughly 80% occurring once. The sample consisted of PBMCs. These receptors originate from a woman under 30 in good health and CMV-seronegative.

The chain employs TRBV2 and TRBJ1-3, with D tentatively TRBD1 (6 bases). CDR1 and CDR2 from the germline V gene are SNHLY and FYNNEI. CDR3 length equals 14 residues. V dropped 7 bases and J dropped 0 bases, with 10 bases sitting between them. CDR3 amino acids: CASIKTGSGNTIYF. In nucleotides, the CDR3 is TGTGCCAGCATAAAGACAGGCTCTGGAAACACCATATATTTT.

CDR3 residues: CASSSYWTNEKLFF. CDR3 bases: TGTGCCAGCAGCTCCTATTGGACTAATGAAAAACTGTTTTTT. The V and J genes are TRBV4-2 and TRBJ1-4; D unresolved. Trimming stripped 5 bases from V and 2 bases from J, with 9 bases between. Germline values: CDR1 LGHNA, CDR2 YNFKEQ. The CDR3 runs to 14 residues.

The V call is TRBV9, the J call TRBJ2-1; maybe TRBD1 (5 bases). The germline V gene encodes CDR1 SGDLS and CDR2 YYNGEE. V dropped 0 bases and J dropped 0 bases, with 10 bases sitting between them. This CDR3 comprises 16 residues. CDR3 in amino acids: CASSVAGRGSYNEQFF. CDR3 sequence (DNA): TGTGCCAGCAGCGTAGCGGGTAGGGGCTCCTACAATGAGCAGTTCTTC. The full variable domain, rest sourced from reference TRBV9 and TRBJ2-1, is DSGVTQTPKHLITATGQRVTLRCSPRSGDLSVYWYQQSLDQGLQFLIQYYNGEERAKGNILERFSAQQFPDLHSELNLSSLELGDSALYFCASSVAGRGSYNEQFFGPGTRLTVL.

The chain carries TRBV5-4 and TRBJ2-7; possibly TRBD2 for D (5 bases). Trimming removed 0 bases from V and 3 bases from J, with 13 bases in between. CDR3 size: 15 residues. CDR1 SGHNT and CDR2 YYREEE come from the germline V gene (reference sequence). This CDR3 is CASSLGSEGIYEQYF. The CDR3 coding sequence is TGTGCCAGCAGCTTGGGGTCAGAGGGCATCTACGAGCAGTACTTC.

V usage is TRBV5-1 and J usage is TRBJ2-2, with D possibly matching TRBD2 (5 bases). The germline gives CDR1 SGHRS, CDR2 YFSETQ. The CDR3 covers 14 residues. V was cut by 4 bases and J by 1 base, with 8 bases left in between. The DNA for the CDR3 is TGCGCCAGCAGCCAGGACTTGAACACCGGGGAGCTGTTTTTT. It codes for CASSQDLNTGELFF.

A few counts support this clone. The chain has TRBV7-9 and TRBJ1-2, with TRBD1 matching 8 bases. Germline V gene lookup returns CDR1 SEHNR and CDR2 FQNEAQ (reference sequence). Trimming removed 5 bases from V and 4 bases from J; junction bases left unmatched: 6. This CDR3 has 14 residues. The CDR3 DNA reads TGTGCCAGCAGCGGGCGGACAGGGTCCTATGGCTACACCTTC. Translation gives CASSGRTGSYGYTF.

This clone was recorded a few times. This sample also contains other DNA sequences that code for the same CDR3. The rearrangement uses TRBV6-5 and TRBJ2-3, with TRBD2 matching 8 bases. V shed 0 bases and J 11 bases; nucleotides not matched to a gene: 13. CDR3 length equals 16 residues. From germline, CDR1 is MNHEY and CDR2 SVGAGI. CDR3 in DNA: TGTGCCAGCAGTTACTCGCTAGCGGGCCTTCGCTATGAGCAGTATTTT. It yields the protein CASSYSLAGLRYEQYF.

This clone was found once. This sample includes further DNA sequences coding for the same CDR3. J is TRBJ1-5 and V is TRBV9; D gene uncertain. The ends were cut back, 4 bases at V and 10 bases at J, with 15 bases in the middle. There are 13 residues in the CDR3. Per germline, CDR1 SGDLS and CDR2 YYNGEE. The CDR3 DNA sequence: TGTGCCAGCAGCCCAACGACCGGGGATCCCCAGCATTTT. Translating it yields CASSPTTGDPQHF.

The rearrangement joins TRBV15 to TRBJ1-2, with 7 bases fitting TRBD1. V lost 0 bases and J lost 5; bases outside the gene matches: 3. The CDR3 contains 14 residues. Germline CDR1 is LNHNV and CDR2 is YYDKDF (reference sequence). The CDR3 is CATSRDAGGYGYTF. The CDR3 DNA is TGTGCCACCAGCAGAGATGCAGGGGGTTATGGCTACACCTTC.

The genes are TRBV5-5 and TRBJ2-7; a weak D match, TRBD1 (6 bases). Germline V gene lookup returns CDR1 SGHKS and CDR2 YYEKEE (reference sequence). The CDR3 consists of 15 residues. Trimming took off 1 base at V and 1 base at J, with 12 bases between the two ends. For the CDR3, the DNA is TGTGCCAGCAGCTTGTATAGGGGGTTATCCTACGAGCAGTACTTC. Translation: CASSLYRGLSYEQYF. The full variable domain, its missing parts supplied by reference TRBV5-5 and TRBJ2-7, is DAGVTQSPTHLIKTRGQQVTLRCSPISGHKSVSWYQQVLGQGPQFIFQYYEKEERGRGNFPDRFSARQFPNYSSELNVNALLLGDSALYLCASSLYRGLSYEQYFGPGTRLTVT.

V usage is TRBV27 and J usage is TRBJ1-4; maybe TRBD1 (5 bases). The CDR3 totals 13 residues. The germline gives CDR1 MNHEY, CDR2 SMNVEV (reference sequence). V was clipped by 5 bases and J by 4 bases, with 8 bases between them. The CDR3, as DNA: TGTGCCAGCAGTGGGGCTGTTAATGAAAAACTGTTTTTT. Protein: CASSGAVNEKLFF.

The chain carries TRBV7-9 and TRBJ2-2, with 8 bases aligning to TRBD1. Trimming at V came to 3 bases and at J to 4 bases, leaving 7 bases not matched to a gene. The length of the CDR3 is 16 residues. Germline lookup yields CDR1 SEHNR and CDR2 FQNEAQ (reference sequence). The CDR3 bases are TGTGCCAGCAGCTTCGGCCAGGGGGCATCCACCGGGGAGCTGTTTTTT. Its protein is CASSFGQGASTGELFF.

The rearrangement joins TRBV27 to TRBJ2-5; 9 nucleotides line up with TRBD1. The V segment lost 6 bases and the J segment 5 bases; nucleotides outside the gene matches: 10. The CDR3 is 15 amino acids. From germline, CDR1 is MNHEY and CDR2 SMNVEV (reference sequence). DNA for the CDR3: TGTGCCAGCAGCAGGGGGGACAGGGACCTGGAGACCCAGTACTTC. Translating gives CASSRGDRDLETQYF.

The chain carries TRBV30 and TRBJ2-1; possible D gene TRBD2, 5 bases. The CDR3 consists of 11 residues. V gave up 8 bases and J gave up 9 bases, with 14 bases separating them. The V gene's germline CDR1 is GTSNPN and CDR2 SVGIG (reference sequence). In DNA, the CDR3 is TGTGCCCTGGGAACAGCGGTTGAGCAGTTCTTC. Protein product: CALGTAVEQFF.

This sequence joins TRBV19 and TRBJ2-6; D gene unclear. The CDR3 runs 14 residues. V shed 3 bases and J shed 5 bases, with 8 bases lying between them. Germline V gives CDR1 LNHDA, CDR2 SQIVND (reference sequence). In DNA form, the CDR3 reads TGTGCCAGTAGTATCTCCTCCTGGGCCAACGTCCTGACTTTC. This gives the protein CASSISSWANVLTF.

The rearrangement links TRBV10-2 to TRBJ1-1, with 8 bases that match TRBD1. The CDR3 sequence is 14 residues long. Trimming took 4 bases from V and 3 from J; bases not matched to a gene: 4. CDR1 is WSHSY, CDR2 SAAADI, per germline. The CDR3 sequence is CASSVTGGHTEAFF. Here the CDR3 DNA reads TGCGCCAGCAGTGTCACAGGGGGTCACACTGAAGCTTTCTTT.

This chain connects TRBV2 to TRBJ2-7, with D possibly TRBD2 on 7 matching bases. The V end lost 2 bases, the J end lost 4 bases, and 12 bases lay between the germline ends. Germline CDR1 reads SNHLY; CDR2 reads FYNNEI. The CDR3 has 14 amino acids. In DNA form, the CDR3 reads TGTGCCAGCAGTGAATCGGGGGGCAGGTACGAGCAGTACTTC. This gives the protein CASSESGGRYEQYF.

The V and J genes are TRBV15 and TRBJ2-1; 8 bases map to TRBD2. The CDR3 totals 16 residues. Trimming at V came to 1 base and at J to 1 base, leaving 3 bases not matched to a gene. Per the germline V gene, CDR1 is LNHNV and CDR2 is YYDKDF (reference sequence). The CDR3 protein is CATSRVAGGSYNEQFF. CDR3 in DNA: TGTGCCACCAGCAGAGTTGCGGGAGGTTCCTACAATGAGCAGTTCTTC.

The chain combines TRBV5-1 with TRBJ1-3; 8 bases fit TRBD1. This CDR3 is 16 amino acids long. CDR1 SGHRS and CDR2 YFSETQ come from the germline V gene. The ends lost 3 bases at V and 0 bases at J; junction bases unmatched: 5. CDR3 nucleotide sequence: TGCGCCAGCAGCTCCCGGGACAGGAACTCTGGAAACACCATATATTTT. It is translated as CASSSRDRNSGNTIYF.

This chain's CDR3 is CASQRDRGEKLFF. In nucleotides, the CDR3 is TGTGCCTCCCAGAGGGACAGGGGCGAAAAACTGTTTTTT. The rearrangement joins TRBV30 to TRBJ1-4, with 10 bases identical to TRBD1. The CDR3 runs to 13 residues. V was pared by 7 bases and J by 8 bases, with 7 bases of the junction left unmatched. The V gene's germline CDR1 is GTSNPN and CDR2 SVGIG (reference sequence).

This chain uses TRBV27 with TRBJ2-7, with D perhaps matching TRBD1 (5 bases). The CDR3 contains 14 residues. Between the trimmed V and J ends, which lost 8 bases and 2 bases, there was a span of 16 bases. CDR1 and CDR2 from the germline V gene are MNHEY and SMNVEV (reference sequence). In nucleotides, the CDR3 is TGTGCCAGCTTTAGGTCAGGGTTTCCCTACGAGCAGTACTTC. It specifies CASFRSGFPYEQYF.

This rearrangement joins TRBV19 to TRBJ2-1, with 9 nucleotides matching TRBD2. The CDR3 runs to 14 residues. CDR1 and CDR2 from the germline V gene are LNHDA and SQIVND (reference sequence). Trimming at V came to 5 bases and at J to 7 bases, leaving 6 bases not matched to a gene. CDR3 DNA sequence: TGTGCCAGTAGTGCTTTAGCGGGAGAGAATGAGCAGTTCTTC. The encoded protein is CASSALAGENEQFF.

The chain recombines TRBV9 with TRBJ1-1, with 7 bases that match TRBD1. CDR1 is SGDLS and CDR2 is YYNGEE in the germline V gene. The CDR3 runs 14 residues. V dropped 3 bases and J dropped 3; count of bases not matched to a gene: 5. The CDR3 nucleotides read TGTGCCAGCAGCGCCGGGACAGCGGACACTGAAGCTTTCTTT. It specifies CASSAGTADTEAFF.

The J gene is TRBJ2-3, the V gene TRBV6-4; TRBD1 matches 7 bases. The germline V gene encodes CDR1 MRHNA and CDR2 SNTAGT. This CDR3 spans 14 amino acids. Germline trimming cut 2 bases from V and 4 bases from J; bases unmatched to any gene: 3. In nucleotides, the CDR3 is TGTGCCAGCAGTGACAGGGGGCACGCAGATACGCAGTATTTT. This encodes CASSDRGHADTQYF.

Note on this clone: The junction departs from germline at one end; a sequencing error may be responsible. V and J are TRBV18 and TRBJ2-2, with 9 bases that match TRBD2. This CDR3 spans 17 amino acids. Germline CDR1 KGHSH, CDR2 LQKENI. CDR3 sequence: CASSPPRASGNPGELFF. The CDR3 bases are TGTGCCAGCTCACCACCTAGGGCTAGCGGGAACCCCGGGGAGCTGTTTTTT.